This passage covers 4 T cell receptor beta chains from one sample sequenced in a study of cytomegalovirus exposure and HLA in healthy donors. The study ran its PCR with 60 Vbeta and 13 Jbeta primers. The data were produced by immunoSEQ multiplex PCR, yet TCRdb's version contains in-frame clones alone and is incomplete. The table has more than 95,000 clones, roughly three quarters seen once. What was sequenced was PBMCs. Receptors were obtained from a man in his fifties or sixties in good health and CMV-seropositive.

This clone appeared a single time. The genes are TRBV28 and TRBJ2-7, with D possibly being TRBD1 (6 bases). Germline CDR1 reads MDHEN; CDR2 reads SYDVKM. The CDR3 sequence is 15 residues long. Trimming took 6 bases from V and 5 from J, leaving 20 bases between them. CDR3 sequence: CASSSPQGPFDEQYF. The CDR3 bases are TGTGCCAGCAGCTCCCCACAGGGCCCCTTTGACGAGCAGTACTTC. Drawing the rest from reference TRBV28 and TRBJ2-7, the complete variable domain is DVKVTQSSRYLVKRTGEKVFLECVQDMDHENMFWYRQDPGLGLRLIYFSYDVKMKEKGDIPEGYSVSREKKERFSLILESASTNQTSMYLCASSSPQGPFDEQYFGPGTRLTVT.

This clone was observed a few times. J is TRBJ2-1 and V is TRBV7-2; 15 bases fit TRBD2. With 5 bases clipped from V and 9 bases from J, the junction kept 11 bases outside the gene matches. The CDR3 length is 17 residues. The germline V gene encodes CDR1 SGHTA and CDR2 FQGNSA. DNA for the CDR3: TGTGCCAGCAGCCCCGTGGGACTAGCGGGAGGATATGGTGAGCAGTTCTTC. Encoded protein: CASSPVGLAGGYGEQFF.

This clone was picked up a small number of times. The chain is built from TRBV21-1 and TRBJ2-7; the D call TRBD2 from the table was never checked on the DNA. TRBV21-1 is a recognized pseudogene. The CDR3 covers 14 residues. The DNA of the CDR3 is TGTGCCAGCAGCGTCCGGGACTACTCCTACGAGCAGTACTTC. Translating gives CASSVRDYSYEQYF.

The chain uses TRBV5-1 and TRBJ2-7, with 11 bases that match TRBD1. The germline V gene encodes CDR1 SGHRS and CDR2 YFSETQ. Unmatched junction bases numbered 4, after V lost 4 bases and J lost 4 bases. This CDR3 is built from 14 residues. The DNA of the CDR3 is TGCGCCAGCAGCCCGGGACAGGGGGGGTACGAGCAGTACTTC. Translation gives CASSPGQGGYEQYF.